The T cell receptor (beta chain) described here comes from a study of T cells in Graves' hyperthyroidism and ophthalmopathy. Orbital computed tomography, thyroid ultrasound, serum thyroxine and TRAb, and clinical symptoms together informed the diagnoses. RNA transcripts served as the template for amplifying TCR beta CDR3 regions. Carried out on the TCR CDR3, a first-round RT-PCR used the HTBI primer set. TCRdb processed the multiplex PCR reads anew with MiXCR; each CDR3 protein has one entry. The sample shows 400,000 or so distinct CDR3 sequences, roughly 15% of them seen only once. Overall study findings and caveats: Blood held most thyroid clonotypes expanded above 0.001 frequency. A median about 7 months before onset, the model predicted ophthalmopathy.

As concerns this clonotype: Its antigen remains unidentified.

The CDR3 length is 14 residues. Germline lookup yields CDR1 SGHRS and CDR2 YFSETQ. Trimming removed 4 bases from V and 2 bases from J, with 12 bases in between. This TCR came from an older woman with Graves' ophthalmopathy. The sequencing sample was made of blood. The chain employs TRBV5-1 and TRBJ1-2; D gene uncertain. This CDR3 reads CASSLVIGNYGYTF. In DNA form, the CDR3 reads TGCGCCAGCAGCCTAGTAATAGGGAACTATGGCTACACCTTC.